What follows describes a single T cell receptor (beta chain). These data are taken from a study of control samples from healthy donors and cancer patients. This CDR3 region has 17 residues. Germline assignment: CDR1 MDHEN and CDR2 SYDVKM. V shed 7 bases and J shed 0 bases, with 21 bases lying between them. Produced via immunoSEQ multiplex PCR; TCRdb's table is partial and in-frame only. Of about 55,000 clones in the sample, roughly 96% were seen once. The sample was blood. This receptor was identified in a woman aged 30 to 39 in good health. The rearrangement uses TRBV28 and TRBJ2-5; D uncertain. The CDR3: CASNDRATSPYQETQYF. In DNA form, the CDR3 reads TGTGCCAGCAATGACCGCGCGACAAGCCCGTACCAAGAGACCCAGTACTTC. The full variable domain, its missing parts supplied by reference TRBV28 and TRBJ2-5, is DVKVTQSSRYLVKRTGEKVFLECVQDMDHENMFWYRQDPGLGLRLIYFSYDVKMKEKGDIPEGYSVSREKKERFSLILESASTNQTSMYLCASNDRATSPYQETQYFGPGTRLLVL.